Each of the 9 T cell receptor beta chains below was sequenced from the same sample in a study of Ad26.COV2.S vaccination and SARS-CoV-2 variants. The treatment denotes: some 19 received Ad26.COV2.S at low or high dose, single or two shots; a few received placebo; per-sample allocation not given. Collection of the samples took place on day 63 after the first injection of vaccine or placebo. Data came from immunoSEQ multiplex PCR; TCRdb stores just in-frame clones and leaves some out. Of over 400,000 clones listed, 90% are singletons. Sample: peripheral blood, taken in a trial of Ad26.COV2.S vaccine versus placebo. Source of these receptors: a person between 18 and 65 years old who received the Ad26.COV2.S COVID-19 vaccine or a placebo.

The chain carries TRBV18 and TRBJ2-7; D possibly matches TRBD1 or TRBD2 (6 bases each). Germline-derived CDR1 and CDR2 are KGHSH and LQKENI. V was clipped by 4 bases and J by 1 base, with 17 bases between them. The CDR3 sequence is 16 residues long. For the CDR3, the DNA is TGTGCCAGCTCACACCGAGGGGGGCAAGGTTCCTACGAGCAGTACTTC. Its translation is CASSHRGGQGSYEQYF.

V and J are TRBV5-1 and TRBJ2-7; 10 bases fit TRBD2. The junction had 8 bases not matched to a gene; V was cut back by 6 bases and J by 5 bases. Germline V gene data show CDR1 as SGHRS and CDR2 as YFSETQ. This CDR3 region has 14 residues. The CDR3 DNA reads as TGCGCCAGCAAGGCTAGCGGGAGACGTGACGAGCAGTACTTC. The encoded protein is CASKASGRRDEQYF.

The rearrangement joins TRBV27 to TRBJ2-7, with TRBD1 matching 9 bases. This CDR3 contains 13 residues. In germline, CDR1 is MNHEY, CDR2 SMNVEV (reference sequence). V shed 4 bases and J 6 bases; nucleotides not matched to a gene: 4. As DNA, the CDR3 is TGTGCCAGCAGTTCCACAGGGGGCGCCGAGCAGTACTTC. Protein: CASSSTGGAEQYF.

V gene TRBV11-1 combines with J gene TRBJ2-1; TRBD2 matches at 12 bases. The germline V gene encodes CDR1 SGHAT and CDR2 FQDESV (reference sequence). V shed 5 bases and J 9 bases; nucleotides not matched to a gene: 8. There are 15 residues in the CDR3. CDR3 DNA sequence: TGTGCCAGCAGCCTTTGGACTAGCGGGAAACCTGAGCAGTTCTTC. Translation gives CASSLWTSGKPEQFF.

The chain combines TRBV7-2 with TRBJ2-2; D remains ambiguous. The CDR3 totals 16 residues. Germline V lookup: CDR1 SGHTA, CDR2 FQGNSA. V was cut by 3 bases and J by 1 base, with 12 bases left in between. In DNA, the CDR3 is TGTGCCAGCAGCTTTGCACCAGTACGGAACACCGGGGAGCTGTTTTTT. Protein product: CASSFAPVRNTGELFF.

This clone was counted a single time. V is TRBV7-2 and J is TRBJ2-5; 13 bases align to TRBD2. CDR1 and CDR2 from the germline V gene are SGHTA and FQGNSA. V lost 1 base, J lost 2 bases, and 4 bases stayed unmatched. The CDR3 is made up of 17 amino acids. The CDR3 DNA is TGTGCCAGCAGCTTAGGGACTAGCGGGAGTGGGCAAGAGACCCAGTACTTC. Amino acid sequence: CASSLGTSGSGQETQYF.

V usage is TRBV7-9 and J usage is TRBJ2-5, with D unclear. In germline, CDR1 is SEHNR, CDR2 FQNEAQ (reference sequence). Trimming stripped 1 base from V and 5 bases from J, with 11 bases between. CDR3 size: 14 residues. CDR3 loop: CASSLGYGHETQYF. CDR3 DNA sequence: TGTGCCAGCAGCTTAGGATATGGCCACGAGACCCAGTACTTC.

The V and J genes are TRBV4-3 and TRBJ2-7; D remains unclear. Trimming stripped 1 base from V and 3 bases from J, with 7 bases between. Germline assignment: CDR1 LGHNA and CDR2 YSLEER. The CDR3 totals 13 residues. CDR3 nucleotides: TGCGCCAGCAGCCAAGGGTCAGGCTACGAGCAGTACTTC. Its translation is CASSQGSGYEQYF.

J is TRBJ2-7 and V is TRBV4-3; TRBD2 matches 12 bases. J gave up 4 bases and V 3 bases, and 4 bases lay outside the gene matches. In germline, CDR1 is LGHNA, CDR2 YSLEER. The CDR3 has 15 residues. In nucleotides, the CDR3 is TGCGCCAGCAGCCACCGACTAGCGGGAGTATACGAGCAGTACTTC. Its translation is CASSHRLAGVYEQYF.